These 21 T cell receptor beta chains came from one sample sequenced in a study of early T cells in non-severe SARS-CoV-2 infection. Using its own MiXCR run on the 5' RACE reads, TCRdb lists one record per CDR3 protein. This sample has roughly 93,000 distinct CDR3 sequences; 9.5% to 11% occur once, and the top ten carry 4% to 5.5%. Sequencing was done on a sample of whole blood. These receptors were obtained from an adult who was a healthcare worker with PCR-confirmed SARS-CoV-2 infection or an uninfected control (not recorded which).

In this sample, this clonotype turned up many times. V usage is TRBV19 and J usage is TRBJ1-5; 12 bases fit TRBD1. J was trimmed by 4 bases and V by 0 bases; bases with no gene match: 10. CDR3 length: 19 residues. The germline V gene encodes CDR1 LNHDA and CDR2 SQIVND (reference sequence). The CDR3 loop is CASSIDRGQGASWNQPQHF. DNA for the CDR3: TGTGCCAGTAGTATAGATCGGGGACAGGGGGCTTCTTGGAATCAGCCCCAGCATTTT.

The V and J genes are TRBV6-7 and TRBJ2-1; weak D call: TRBD2 (6 bases). TRBV6-7 is recorded as an ORF, its role being uncertain. CDR3 size: 16 residues. Trimming took 6 bases from V and 2 from J, leaving 17 bases between them. The CDR3 spells CASSHGWRGPYNEQFF. The CDR3 coding sequence is TGTGCCAGCAGCCACGGATGGAGGGGTCCCTACAATGAGCAGTTCTTC.

Turning to this clonotype: A much bigger clone sits one base away, suggesting this may be a read error. This chain joins TRBV6-5 and TRBJ1-4, with TRBD1 as a possible D gene (5 bases). This CDR3 spans 14 amino acids. Germline loops: CDR1 MNHEY, CDR2 SVGAGI. CDR3 sequence reads: CASSYSPGREKPFF. CDR3 coding DNA: TGTGCCAGCAGTTACTCTCCGGGGCGGGAAAAACCGTTTTTT.

The table lists this clonotype with many counts. The chain employs TRBV7-2 and TRBJ2-2; 8 positions agree with TRBD1. V was pared by 1 base and J by 7 bases, with 8 bases of the junction left unmatched. The CDR3 runs to 16 residues. The V gene's germline CDR1 is SGHTA and CDR2 FQGNSA. CDR3 bases: TGTGCCAGCAGCTTAGATTCGGCAGGGGGCCTCGGGGAGCTGTTTTTT. This gives the protein CASSLDSAGGLGELFF.

The chain is built from TRBV28 and TRBJ2-3; D gene ambiguous. CDR1 and CDR2 (germline): MDHEN, SYDVKM. The length of the CDR3 is 14 residues. Trimming took off 2 bases at V and 3 bases at J, with 9 bases between the two ends. CDR3 amino acids: CASSLIMGTDTQYF. DNA for the CDR3: TGTGCCAGCAGTTTAATTATGGGGACAGATACGCAGTATTTT.

This clonotype was picked up a small number of times. This chain's CDR3 is CSVLRPGLTDTQYF. Here the CDR3 DNA reads TGCAGCGTCCTCAGACCAGGGCTCACAGATACGCAGTATTTT. The chain joins TRBV29-1 to TRBJ2-3; the D gene is possibly TRBD1 (5 bases). Trimming took 6 bases from V and 2 from J, leaving 15 bases between them. Germline CDR1 reads SQVTM; CDR2 reads ANQGSEA. This CDR3 contains 14 residues.

This clonotype was counted between two and nine times. The chain joins TRBV28 to TRBJ1-1; D remains unclear. CDR3 length: 18 amino acids. Germline values: CDR1 MDHEN, CDR2 SYDVKM. The V end lost 1 base, the J end lost 2 bases, and 20 bases lay between the germline ends. In nucleotides, the CDR3 is TGTGCCAGCAGTTTATCCGGGCCTTTCTCTAGGGATAACACTGAAGCTTTCTTT. This translates into CASSLSGPFSRDNTEAFF.

The chain carries TRBV12-3 or TRBV12-4 and TRBJ2-2; the D gene is possibly TRBD2 (5 bases). This CDR3 has 15 amino acids. V was trimmed by 6 bases and J by 4 bases, leaving 15 bases between them. CDR3 DNA: TGTGCCAGCAGGCCGGTGACTGCGGGCACCGGGGAGCTGTTTTTT. Amino acids: CASRPVTAGTGELFF.

This clonotype was found many times. The V gene is TRBV20-1, the J gene TRBJ2-7, with a weak D call TRBD2 (6 bases). The CDR3 consists of 15 residues. With 0 bases removed from V and 2 bases from J, the gap between germline ends came to 14 bases. Germline loops: CDR1 DFQATT, CDR2 SNEGSKA (reference sequence). Here the CDR3 reads CSARDVRDLTYEQYF. As DNA, the CDR3 is TGCAGTGCTAGAGACGTCCGGGACTTAACCTACGAGCAGTACTTC.

V and J are TRBV5-1 and TRBJ2-7, with 8 nucleotides matching TRBD2. V shed 1 base and J 5 bases; nucleotides not matched to a gene: 11. The CDR3 is 16 amino acids. Germline values: CDR1 SGHRS, CDR2 YFSETQ. The chain's CDR3 is CASSLSQRGFLDEQYF. The CDR3 DNA follows: TGCGCCAGCAGCTTGAGCCAGCGGGGGTTTCTCGACGAGCAGTACTTC.

This clonotype was observed a few times. The rearrangement uses TRBV7-6 and TRBJ2-7; D might be TRBD1 (6 bases). CDR1 and CDR2 (germline): SGHVS, FNYEAQ. Trimming removed 8 bases from V and 0 bases from J, with 14 bases in between. The CDR3 covers 14 residues. This CDR3 is CASAPDSYSYEQYF. CDR3 nucleotides: TGTGCCAGCGCCCCGGACAGCTACTCCTACGAGCAGTACTTC.

There are a few counts of this clonotype. This chain connects TRBV7-9 to TRBJ1-4; the match to TRBD1 covers 9 bases. J lost 0 bases, V lost 5 bases, and 10 bases had no gene match. CDR3 length equals 18 residues. CDR1 is SEHNR and CDR2 is FQNEAQ in the germline V gene (reference sequence). The DNA for the CDR3 is TGTGCCAGCAGCCCCCGTCCCGGGACAGGGACAACTAATGAAAAACTGTTTTTT. This sequence encodes CASSPRPGTGTTNEKLFF.

The V and J genes are TRBV7-2 and TRBJ1-1; tentatively, D is TRBD1 (6 bases). The V gene lost 5 bases and the J gene lost 0 bases, with 7 bases spanning the gap. Germline CDR1 SGHTA, CDR2 FQGNSA. CDR3 length: 13 residues. The DNA for the CDR3 is TGTGCCAGCAGCGACAGGCTGAACACTGAAGCTTTCTTT. It yields the protein CASSDRLNTEAFF.

This chain links TRBV5-6 with TRBJ2-3; 12 bases are a match to TRBD2. Germline-derived CDR1 and CDR2 are SGHDT and YYEEEE. Trimming cost V 6 bases and J 3 bases; bases outside gene matches: 5. This CDR3 spans 15 amino acids. The CDR3 sequence is CASTRLAGETDTQYF. CDR3 sequence (DNA): TGTGCCAGCACCAGACTAGCGGGGGAGACAGATACGCAGTATTTT.

This rearrangement joins TRBV6-5 to TRBJ1-3; D is undetermined. CDR1 and CDR2 from the germline V gene are MNHEY and SVGAGI. Trimming cost V 0 bases and J 4 bases, with 10 bases left between them. This CDR3 is 15 amino acids long. CDR3 coding DNA: TGTGCCAGCAGTTACTCTGGTCAGTCGGGAAACACCATATATTTT. Translated, it gives CASSYSGQSGNTIYF.

The table lists this clonotype with many counts. The gene calls are TRBV9 and TRBJ2-5, with a possible D match to TRBD1 (6 bases). The length of the CDR3 is 15 residues. Trimming removed 0 bases from V and 0 bases from J, with 9 bases in between. Per germline, CDR1 SGDLS and CDR2 YYNGEE. CDR3 in amino acids: CASSVVDSYQETQYF. The CDR3 DNA is TGTGCCAGCAGCGTAGTGGACAGCTACCAAGAGACCCAGTACTTC.

The chain's CDR3 is CASSPTGVDNYGYTF. The DNA of the CDR3 is TGTGCCAGCAGCCCGACAGGGGTGGATAACTATGGCTACACCTTC. V usage is TRBV12-3 or TRBV12-4 and J usage is TRBJ1-2; 8 bases are a match to TRBD1. V lost 6 bases and J lost 1; bases outside the gene matches: 7. This CDR3 comprises 15 residues.

This clonotype was seen a handful of times. This chain connects TRBV7-8 to TRBJ2-7, with a tentative D call TRBD2 (5 bases). The germline gives CDR1 SGHVS, CDR2 FQNEAQ. V gave up 5 bases and J gave up 5 bases, with 16 bases separating them. The CDR3 covers 14 residues. CDR3 amino acids: CASSPMAASHEQYF. The CDR3 coding sequence is TGTGCCAGCAGCCCGATGGCGGCTAGCCACGAGCAGTACTTC.

Ten or more counts support this clonotype. The V call is TRBV20-1, the J call TRBJ2-7; D may be TRBD2 (5 bases). V dropped 6 bases and J dropped 0 bases, with 12 bases sitting between them. Germline CDR1 is DFQATT and CDR2 is SNEGSKA (reference sequence). CDR3 length: 13 residues. CDR3 bases: TGCAGTGCCGGCGGCGGGTACTCCTACGAGCAGTACTTC. This gives the protein CSAGGGYSYEQYF.

The chain employs TRBV7-9 and TRBJ2-3; maybe TRBD2 (5 bases). CDR1 and CDR2 from the germline V gene are SEHNR and FQNEAQ (reference sequence). Trimming left V 2 bases short and J 0 bases short, with 6 bases between. This CDR3 region has 14 residues. CDR3 residues: CASSLRGSTDTQYF. The CDR3 nucleotides read TGTGCCAGCAGCTTACGGGGTAGCACAGATACGCAGTATTTT.

In the case of this clonotype: Germline is not matched at one junction end, which may reflect a read error. The chain combines TRBV11-2 with TRBJ2-5; TRBD1 might be the D (6 bases). Germline V gene data show CDR1 as SGHAT and CDR2 as FQNNGV. This CDR3 region has 14 residues. CDR3 amino acids: CASSLVWDKETQNF. The CDR3 region has the DNA TGTGCCAGCAGCTTAGTCTGGGACAAAGAGACCCAGAACTTC.